The 24 T cell receptor beta chains below were found in one sample sequenced in a study of T cells in Graves' hyperthyroidism and ophthalmopathy (dated by TCRdb to between 2018 and 2021). The library was built by means of multiplex PCR. The run used an Illumina HiSeq 2000. TCR beta CDR3 regions were amplified from RNA transcripts. The TCR CDR3 was subjected to a first round of RT-PCR using the HTBI primer set and the Qiagen OneStep RT-PCR kit. The public sequencing data were trimmed at Q25 with fastp and processed into clonotypes with MiXCR by TCRdb, which kept only in-frame beta chains. Under each unique CDR3 protein, matching rows form one entry showing the most common genes and DNA. The sample includes about 360,000 distinct CDR3 sequences, with about 14% observed a single time. About 20% of the sample belongs to the ten largest clones. Sequencing input: blood. The receptors here all came from a man in his thirties or forties with Graves' hyperthyroidism that later progressed to Graves' ophthalmopathy.

This sequence joins TRBV4-1 and TRBJ1-2; 10 bases fit TRBD1. CDR3 length: 15 residues. The germline V gene has CDR1 MGHRA and CDR2 YSYEKL. The V gene end was trimmed by 3 bases and the J gene end by 6 bases; junction bases not matched to a gene: 7. CDR3 protein: CASSHVTTGGNGYTF. The CDR3, as DNA: TGCGCCAGCAGCCACGTTACGACAGGGGGCAATGGCTACACCTTC.

This clonotype has only a few counts. The rearrangement links TRBV7-3 to TRBJ2-1; TRBD2 matches at 7 bases. In germline, CDR1 is SGHTA, CDR2 FQGTGA. The length of the CDR3 is 16 residues. J lost 7 bases, V lost 5 bases, and 14 bases had no gene match. CDR3 sequence: CASSRGVGKILNEQFF. The CDR3 coding sequence is TGTGCCAGCAGCCGGGGGGTGGGTAAAATTTTGAATGAGCAGTTCTTC.

The V call is TRBV24-1, the J call TRBJ2-3, with 8 nucleotides matching TRBD1. Germline CDR1 reads KGHDR; CDR2 reads SFDVKD. CDR3 length: 16 residues. Losses at the gene ends were 6 bases for V and 1 base for J; bases not matched to a gene: 8. CDR3 sequence: CATSPPETGGTDTQYF. DNA of the CDR3: TGTGCCACCAGTCCTCCCGAGACAGGGGGCACAGATACGCAGTATTTT.

This clonotype has a handful of counts. The chain uses TRBV9 and TRBJ2-3, with 10 nucleotides matching TRBD2. The CDR3 spans 16 residues. The V gene end was trimmed by 0 bases and the J gene end by 6 bases; junction bases not matched to a gene: 7. Germline lookup yields CDR1 SGDLS and CDR2 YYNGEE. The CDR3 DNA sequence: TGTGCCAGCAGCGTAGGGCCTAGCGGGGGCTCTGATACGCAGTATTTT. It translates to CASSVGPSGGSDTQYF. The full variable domain, with the rest looked up from reference TRBV9 and TRBJ2-3, is DSGVTQTPKHLITATGQRVTLRCSPRSGDLSVYWYQQSLDQGLQFLIQYYNGEERAKGNILERFSAQQFPDLHSELNLSSLELGDSALYFCASSVGPSGGSDTQYFGPGTRLTVL.

This clonotype was detected ten times or more. This chain joins TRBV27 and TRBJ1-2; TRBD1 agrees at 8 bases. J gave up 5 bases and V 4 bases, and 6 bases lay outside the gene matches. The CDR3 is 14 residues long. Germline loops: CDR1 MNHEY, CDR2 SMNVEV (reference sequence). CDR3 protein: CASSSAGGEYGYTF. For the CDR3, the DNA is TGTGCCAGCAGTTCGGCAGGGGGCGAGTATGGCTACACCTTC.

This clonotype has more than one count but fewer than ten. This chain's CDR3 is CASSPTHWEGSYEQYF. CDR3 nucleotides: TGTGCCAGCAGCCCAACTCATTGGGAGGGTTCCTACGAGCAGTACTTC. This rearrangement joins TRBV9 to TRBJ2-7, with 7 bases identical to TRBD2. Unmatched junction bases numbered 11, after V lost 4 bases and J lost 1 base. Germline CDR1 reads SGDLS; CDR2 reads YYNGEE. The CDR3 spans 16 residues.

The V gene is TRBV3-1, the J gene TRBJ2-6, with D unclear. There are 14 residues in the CDR3. The ends were cut back, 1 base at V and 3 bases at J, with 4 bases in the middle. Per germline, CDR1 LGHDT and CDR2 YNNKEL (reference sequence). The chain's CDR3 is CASSQARGANVLTF. CDR3 DNA sequence: TGTGCCAGCAGCCAAGCCCGTGGGGCCAACGTCCTGACTTTC.

This clonotype was detected many times. V is TRBV28 and J is TRBJ1-1; 7 bases agree with TRBD1. This CDR3 region has 14 residues. V shed 4 bases and J 4 bases; nucleotides not matched to a gene: 6. Germline values: CDR1 MDHEN, CDR2 SYDVKM. CDR3: CASSSGTDFTEAFF. CDR3 bases: TGTGCCAGCAGTTCCGGGACAGATTTCACTGAAGCTTTCTTT.

This clonotype appeared many times. The germline gene is not matched at one end of the junction; a read error may be the cause. The chain recombines TRBV20-1 with TRBJ2-5; no reliable D call. The CDR3 consists of 13 residues. CDR1 DFQATT and CDR2 SNEGSKA come from the germline V gene (reference sequence). CDR3 coding DNA: TGCGGTGCTCCTCTAGGGTCTCAAGAGACCCAGTACTTC. This codes for CGAPLGSQETQYF.

The chain combines TRBV7-3 with TRBJ1-5, with TRBD1 matching 8 bases. V dropped 4 bases and J dropped 5; count of bases not matched to a gene: 7. In germline, CDR1 is SGHTA, CDR2 FQGTGA. The CDR3 has 15 amino acids. In DNA form, the CDR3 reads TGTGCCAGCAGCTCGGACAGGGCTGGAGATCAGCCCCAGCATTTT. Encoded protein: CASSSDRAGDQPQHF.

Many counts were recorded for this clonotype. The chain links TRBV6-1 to TRBJ1-2; the D is unclear. Germline V CDR1 and CDR2: MNHNS, SASEGT. The CDR3 consists of 13 residues. Trimming removed 6 bases at V and 8 bases at J, with 16 bases between. The CDR3 DNA is TGTGCCAGCAGGATTCCTAGCTCTCACGGCTACACCTTC. This sequence encodes CASRIPSSHGYTF.

This clonotype was picked up a small number of times. The rearrangement joins TRBV5-1 to TRBJ1-2, with no clear D. Trimming took 6 bases from V and 5 from J, leaving 32 bases between them. The CDR3 consists of 19 residues. Per germline, CDR1 SGHRS and CDR2 YFSETQ. The CDR3 region is CASTQRPWTDLPTLYGYTF. DNA of the CDR3: TGCGCCAGCACGCAACGCCCCTGGACTGATCTCCCAACTTTGTATGGCTACACCTTC. Together with reference TRBV5-1 and TRBJ1-2, the CDR3 gives the full variable domain: KAGVTQTPRYLIKTRGQQVTLSCSPISGHRSVSWYQQTPGQGLQFLFEYFSETQRNKGNFPGRFSGRQFSNSRSEMNVSTLELGDSALYLCASTQRPWTDLPTLYGYTFGSGTRLTVV.

The rearrangement links TRBV18 to TRBJ1-2, with D maybe TRBD1 (6 bases). The germline V gene has CDR1 KGHSH and CDR2 LQKENI. V lost 3 bases, J lost 7 bases, and 18 bases lay in between. The CDR3 loop spans 15 amino acids. The CDR3: CASSPPSQAGAGYTF. CDR3 DNA: TGTGCCAGCTCACCCCCATCCCAGGCGGGGGCTGGCTACACCTTC.

Worth noting for this clonotype: This sequence may be a read error, since a much larger clone differs from it by one base. The rearrangement joins TRBV6-1 to TRBJ2-7, with a possible D match to TRBD1 (7 bases). The CDR3 consists of 14 residues. Germline V lookup: CDR1 MNHNS, CDR2 SASEGT. Trimming left V 8 bases short and J 2 bases short, with 16 bases between. CDR3 DNA sequence: TGTGCCAGCGGTGGGGGGACAGAAACCTACGAGCAGTACTTC. Translation gives CASGGGTETYEQYF.

The sample holds a few counts of this clonotype. This chain connects TRBV20-1 to TRBJ1-5; TRBD1 is a possible D gene (6 bases). There are 13 residues in the CDR3. In germline, CDR1 is DFQATT, CDR2 SNEGSKA (reference sequence). V shed 3 bases and J shed 9 bases, with 15 bases lying between them. The CDR3: CSAREDRARPQHF. As DNA, the CDR3 is TGCAGTGCTAGGGAGGACAGAGCCCGGCCCCAGCATTTT.

This clonotype was seen many times. The genes are TRBV11-2 and TRBJ2-7; 13 bases match TRBD2. Germline loops: CDR1 SGHAT, CDR2 FQNNGV. This CDR3 has 18 residues. V gave up 5 bases and J gave up 0 bases; unmatched junction bases: 10. CDR3 DNA sequence: TGTGCCAGCAGCCGCCCGGGGGGGACTAGCGGGGCCTCCTACGAGCAGTACTTC. Residues: CASSRPGGTSGASYEQYF. Filled out from reference TRBV11-2 and TRBJ2-7, the complete variable domain reads EAGVAQSPRYKIIEKRQSVAFWCNPISGHATLYWYQQILGQGPKLLIQFQNNGVVDDSQLPKDRFSAERLKGVDSTLKIQPAKLEDSAVYLCASSRPGGTSGASYEQYFGPGTRLTVT.

This clonotype was recorded a few times. CDR3 residues: CASSSLDRGDTEAFF. In DNA, the CDR3 is TGTGCCAGCAGTTCCCTCGACCGAGGGGACACTGAAGCTTTCTTT. The chain joins TRBV28 to TRBJ1-1; D is possibly TRBD1 (5 bases). V was trimmed by 4 bases and J by 3 bases, leaving 15 bases between them. This CDR3 spans 15 amino acids. The germline V gene has CDR1 MDHEN and CDR2 SYDVKM. Drawing the rest from reference TRBV28 and TRBJ1-1, the complete variable domain is DVKVTQSSRYLVKRTGEKVFLECVQDMDHENMFWYRQDPGLGLRLIYFSYDVKMKEKGDIPEGYSVSREKKERFSLILESASTNQTSMYLCASSSLDRGDTEAFFGQGTRLTVV.

This clonotype has only a few counts. This chain uses TRBV20-1 with TRBJ2-1, with a tentative D call TRBD2 (6 bases). The CDR3 consists of 13 residues. CDR1 and CDR2 (germline): DFQATT, SNEGSKA (reference sequence). The CDR3 DNA is TGCAGCTACTCGGGGGTCCTTGGGTATGAGCAGTTCTTC. Amino acids: CSYSGVLGYEQFF.

This clonotype has at least ten counts. The rearrangement joins TRBV7-6 to TRBJ2-7; 7 bases fit TRBD2. CDR1 is SGHVS and CDR2 is FNYEAQ in the germline V gene. Trimming took 5 bases from V and 4 from J; bases not matched to a gene: 5. The CDR3 runs to 13 residues. The CDR3 here is CASSNSGGYEQYF. Here the CDR3 DNA reads TGTGCCAGCAGCAACTCGGGGGGATACGAGCAGTACTTC.

This clonotype was recorded many times. This chain links TRBV6-2 or TRBV6-3 with TRBJ2-3, with TRBD2 matching over 9 bases. The CDR3 loop spans 19 amino acids. V was clipped by 2 bases and J by 1 base; unmatched bases: 13. Germline V gene sequence: CDR1 MNHEY, CDR2 SVGEGT. In DNA form, the CDR3 reads TGTGCCAGCAGTTACACCCGGGAGCCTAGCGGGGTGGGCACAGATACGCAGTATTTT. Translation: CASSYTREPSGVGTDTQYF.

V and J are TRBV5-1 and TRBJ2-1, with 12 bases aligning to TRBD2. The germline V gene encodes CDR1 SGHRS and CDR2 YFSETQ. With V trimmed by 1 base and J by 3 bases, 17 bases remained unmatched. The CDR3 loop spans 21 amino acids. DNA of the CDR3: TGCGCCAGCAGCTTGCGGAAACTAGCGGGGGGTCCATTATTCGTCTACAATGAGCAGTTCTTC. Its protein is CASSLRKLAGGPLFVYNEQFF.

Many counts were recorded for this clonotype. The J gene is TRBJ2-3, the V gene TRBV11-2, with a weak D call TRBD1 (5 bases). This CDR3 spans 14 amino acids. Trimming stripped 5 bases from V and 3 bases from J, with 12 bases between. Germline V gene lookup returns CDR1 SGHAT and CDR2 FQNNGV. The CDR3: CASSRTSGTDTQYF. For the CDR3, the DNA is TGTGCCAGCAGCCGGACCTCAGGGACAGATACGCAGTATTTT.

This clonotype was recorded a few times. The chain uses TRBV10-3 and TRBJ2-7; D gene uncertain. The CDR3 is made up of 13 amino acids. The germline V gene encodes CDR1 ENHRY and CDR2 SYGVKD. Trimming stripped 4 bases from V and 3 bases from J, with 10 bases between. The CDR3 region has the DNA TGTGCCATCAGTGCAGGTGATAACTACGAGCAGTACTTC. Residues: CAISAGDNYEQYF.

The V and J genes are TRBV18 and TRBJ2-1; D ambiguous. Germline CDR1 and CDR2: KGHSH and LQKENI. CDR3 length: 14 amino acids. Trimming pared 2 bases from V and 5 bases from J, leaving 10 bases between. The CDR3 is CASSPILRDNEQFF. Here the CDR3 DNA reads TGTGCCAGCTCACCAATCCTCCGGGACAATGAGCAGTTCTTC.